A single T cell receptor beta chain is shown here with its context. Its antigen is undetermined. Trimming pared 2 bases from V and 2 bases from J, leaving 7 bases between. Germline CDR1 and CDR2: MNHEY and SVGAGI. This CDR3 is built from 13 residues. The repertoire was sequenced with immunoSEQ multiplex PCR; TCRdb's copy has only in-frame clones and lacks some. The sample lists about 86,000 clones; 88% were seen once. This record comes from a study of graft-versus-host responses after intestinal transplantation. The study, taken as a whole, reports: Those patients showing graft-donor T cell macrochimerism displayed high graft-versus-host to host-versus-graft clonal ratios in allografts.

The receptor was derived from a human donor who was the organ donor for an intestinal transplant. The sample here was unstimulated CD4+ T cells sorted from spleen or lymph node cells, taken before transplant. The chain recombines TRBV6-5 with TRBJ2-7; maybe TRBD1 (5 bases). The CDR3 here is CASSYRGTYEQYF. Written as DNA, the CDR3 is TGTGCCAGCAGTTACAGGGGAACCTACGAGCAGTACTTC.